The rows below give T cell receptor beta chains drawn from one sample of a study of shared clonotypes between healthy human individuals. Clones were read by immunoSEQ multiplex PCR, and TCRdb kept only the in-frame ones, dropping some. The data show about 2.5 million clones, 85% to 95% seen once. Specimen: naive CD4+ T cells from PBMCs. Receptor source: a man aged 18 to 30 in good health. Some clones in this sample may be carry-over from other donors' samples. The CDR3 runs from the conserved cysteine through the conserved F or W. Fields, in order: CDR3 DNA, CDR3 protein, V gene, J gene, D gene, clone size. A D gene is named only where the DNA matches it firmly. Clone size, where shown, is once, few, many, or a class for clones that have expanded.

cdr3_nt: TGTGCCAGCAGCTTAGTGGTTGGCGGGGTCTACGAGCAGTACTTC
cdr3_aa: CASSLVVGGVYEQYF
v_call: TRBV5-6
j_call: TRBJ2-7
d_call: .
clone_size: .

cdr3_nt: TGTGCCAGCAGTGAAGCGGGGGGGCTGACAAACACCATATATTTT
cdr3_aa: CASSEAGGLTNTIYF
v_call: TRBV6-1
j_call: TRBJ1-3
d_call: .
clone_size: .

cdr3_nt: TGTGCCAGCAGTCCTGAGCTGTATGGCTACACCTTC
cdr3_aa: CASSPELYGYTF
v_call: TRBV28
j_call: TRBJ1-2
d_call: .
clone_size: .

cdr3_nt: TGTGCCATCAGGAGAGCGGGATATGGCACCGGGGAGCTGTTTTTT
cdr3_aa: CAIRRAGYGTGELFF
v_call: TRBV10-3
j_call: TRBJ2-2
d_call: TRBD2
clone_size: .

cdr3_nt: TGTGCCAGCAGCTCTCGGGACATTGCCGAGCAGTACTTC
cdr3_aa: CASSSRDIAEQYF
v_call: TRBV9
j_call: TRBJ2-7
d_call: .
clone_size: .

cdr3_nt: TGCGCCAGCCGTGCATCCCAGGCGGGAAACACCATATATTTT
cdr3_aa: CASRASQAGNTIYF
v_call: TRBV5-1
j_call: TRBJ1-3
d_call: .
clone_size: .

cdr3_nt: TGTGCCAGCTGGCCGGCACGTTGGGGGGTAAGCGACTATGGCTACACCTTC
cdr3_aa: CASWPARWGVSDYGYTF
v_call: TRBV28
j_call: TRBJ1-2
d_call: .
clone_size: .

cdr3_nt: TGTGCCAGTAGTAGTCGCCCGGTGGGACAGGGTATTCTGGGCACTGAAGCTTTCTTT
cdr3_aa: CASSSRPVGQGILGTEAFF
v_call: TRBV19
j_call: TRBJ1-1
d_call: TRBD1
clone_size: .

cdr3_nt: TGTGCCATCCAGGCGGCTAGCTACGAGCAGTACTTC
cdr3_aa: CAIQAASYEQYF
v_call: TRBV28
j_call: TRBJ2-7
d_call: .
clone_size: .

cdr3_nt: TGTGCCAGCAGCTTAGGAGGTCCGGGCAGCTTGAACACTGAAGCTTTCTTT
cdr3_aa: CASSLGGPGSLNTEAFF
v_call: TRBV5-4
j_call: TRBJ1-1
d_call: .
clone_size: .

cdr3_nt: TGTGCCTGGTCTCCTCTTGACAGGGGGCTAGAGACCCAGTACTTC
cdr3_aa: CAWSPLDRGLETQYF
v_call: TRBV30
j_call: TRBJ2-5
d_call: TRBD1
clone_size: .

cdr3_nt: TGCGCCAGCAGCCCCTCGGACCAAGCGGGGCAGTTCTTC
cdr3_aa: CASSPSDQAGQFF
v_call: TRBV4-3
j_call: TRBJ2-1
d_call: .
clone_size: .

cdr3_nt: TGCGCCAGCAGCCAAGAGGGAGGGCCAGCCCATGAGCAGTTCTTC
cdr3_aa: CASSQEGGPAHEQFF
v_call: TRBV4-3
j_call: TRBJ2-1
d_call: TRBD2
clone_size: .

cdr3_nt: TGTGCCAGCAGTCCCGGGACTAGCGGCATTGCGAACACCGGGGAGCTGTTTTTT
cdr3_aa: CASSPGTSGIANTGELFF
v_call: TRBV27
j_call: TRBJ2-2
d_call: TRBD2
clone_size: .

cdr3_nt: TGCGCCAGCAGATTCCGGAATGAGCAGTTCTTC
cdr3_aa: CASRFRNEQFF
v_call: TRBV5-1
j_call: TRBJ2-1
d_call: .
clone_size: .

cdr3_nt: TGTGCCAGCAGCTTAACGCCGAGTATGGGACTAGGGAACAATGAGCAGTTCTTC
cdr3_aa: CASSLTPSMGLGNNEQFF
v_call: TRBV7-3
j_call: TRBJ2-1
d_call: TRBD2
clone_size: .

cdr3_nt: TGTGCCAGCAGTTCTGGGGGCCTGACGAACACCGGGGAGCTGTTTTTT
cdr3_aa: CASSSGGLTNTGELFF
v_call: TRBV27
j_call: TRBJ2-2
d_call: .
clone_size: .

cdr3_nt: TGTGCCAGCAGTGAATTCGGGGGAAACAATGAGCAGTTCTTC
cdr3_aa: CASSEFGGNNEQFF
v_call: TRBV2
j_call: TRBJ2-1
d_call: .
clone_size: few

cdr3_nt: TGTGCCAGTGGAGATTCGGCAGATACGCAGTATTTT
cdr3_aa: CASGDSADTQYF
v_call: TRBV19
j_call: TRBJ2-3
d_call: .
clone_size: .

cdr3_nt: TGCGCCAGCAGCTCACAGGGGGCTTCGAATGAAAAACTGTTTTTT
cdr3_aa: CASSSQGASNEKLFF
v_call: TRBV5-1
j_call: TRBJ1-4
d_call: TRBD1
clone_size: .

cdr3_nt: TGTGCCAGCAGTTTTTCAACCCTAGACAGGGACCCACCCTACGAGCAGTACTTC
cdr3_aa: CASSFSTLDRDPPYEQYF
v_call: TRBV27
j_call: TRBJ2-7
d_call: TRBD1
clone_size: .

cdr3_nt: TGTGCCAGCAGCTCCCGTCGAGCGGGAGGGCCTCATCTCGAGCAGTACTTC
cdr3_aa: CASSSRRAGGPHLEQYF
v_call: TRBV13
j_call: TRBJ2-7
d_call: TRBD2
clone_size: .

cdr3_nt: TGTGCCATCAGTGGAGGCCCGACGGGAAATCAGCCCCAGCATTTT
cdr3_aa: CAISGGPTGNQPQHF
v_call: TRBV10-3
j_call: TRBJ1-5
d_call: .
clone_size: .

cdr3_nt: TGCGCCAGCAGCTTGGATCCTAGCGGGGGGACGGAGCAGTACTTC
cdr3_aa: CASSLDPSGGTEQYF
v_call: TRBV5-1
j_call: TRBJ2-7
d_call: TRBD2
clone_size: .

cdr3_nt: TGTGCCTTCCGGGACCGCAGCCTCTATGGCTACACCTTC
cdr3_aa: CAFRDRSLYGYTF
v_call: TRBV30
j_call: TRBJ1-2
d_call: .
clone_size: .

cdr3_nt: TGTGCCAGCAGCTTACAAGGGAACACTGAAGCTTTCTTT
cdr3_aa: CASSLQGNTEAFF
v_call: TRBV7-3
j_call: TRBJ1-1
d_call: .
clone_size: .

cdr3_nt: TGTGCCAGCAGTTCAATAAAGGGAAGTAACTCCTACAATGAGCAGTTCTTC
cdr3_aa: CASSSIKGSNSYNEQFF
v_call: TRBV7-2
j_call: TRBJ2-1
d_call: .
clone_size: .

cdr3_nt: TGTGCCAGTAGTATTAGCGGGATCCTTGGGGCCGGGGAGCTGTTTTTT
cdr3_aa: CASSISGILGAGELFF
v_call: TRBV19
j_call: TRBJ2-2
d_call: TRBD2
clone_size: once

cdr3_nt: TGTGCCAGCAGTTTGGAGGGTCGGGACTATGGCTACACCTTC
cdr3_aa: CASSLEGRDYGYTF
v_call: TRBV28
j_call: TRBJ1-2
d_call: .
clone_size: .

cdr3_nt: TGTGCCAGTAGCCGTCAAGAGGGGACCGGGGAGCTGTTTTTT
cdr3_aa: CASSRQEGTGELFF
v_call: TRBV19
j_call: TRBJ2-2
d_call: .
clone_size: .

cdr3_nt: TGTGCCAGCAGATACCGGGAGGCGACCGTCCTGACTTTC
cdr3_aa: CASRYREATVLTF
v_call: TRBV2
j_call: TRBJ2-6
d_call: TRBD2
clone_size: .

cdr3_nt: TGCAGTGCTTCGTCTGGGTATGGCTACACCTTC
cdr3_aa: CSASSGYGYTF
v_call: TRBV20-1
j_call: TRBJ1-2
d_call: .
clone_size: .

cdr3_nt: TGTGCCAGCAGCAAATCCCTCCGGGGGTGGTTCTTC
cdr3_aa: CASSKSLRGWFF
v_call: TRBV11-2
j_call: TRBJ2-1
d_call: .
clone_size: .

cdr3_nt: TGTGCCAGCAGTTTTGCACAGGGGGTCTTCTATGGCTACACCTTC
cdr3_aa: CASSFAQGVFYGYTF
v_call: TRBV28
j_call: TRBJ1-2
d_call: TRBD1
clone_size: once

cdr3_nt: TGTGCCTGGAGTGTAATCCAGGGGGGGTCCCAGTACTTC
cdr3_aa: CAWSVIQGGSQYF
v_call: TRBV30
j_call: TRBJ2-5
d_call: .
clone_size: .

cdr3_nt: TGTGCCAGCAGATTACCGGGACTAGCGAACTACGAGCAGTACTTC
cdr3_aa: CASRLPGLANYEQYF
v_call: TRBV2
j_call: TRBJ2-7
d_call: TRBD2
clone_size: once

cdr3_nt: TGCAGCGTCCGGCTAGCGGGAGGAGAATACGAGCAGTACTTC
cdr3_aa: CSVRLAGGEYEQYF
v_call: TRBV29-1
j_call: TRBJ2-7
d_call: TRBD2
clone_size: .

cdr3_nt: TGTGCCAGCAAGCGGGGCACTAACTATGGCTACACCTTC
cdr3_aa: CASKRGTNYGYTF
v_call: TRBV11-3
j_call: TRBJ1-2
d_call: .
clone_size: once

cdr3_nt: TGCGCCAGCAGCTTGGAGCGTCTCCTGGTGGATACGCAGTATTTT
cdr3_aa: CASSLERLLVDTQYF
v_call: TRBV5-1
j_call: TRBJ2-3
d_call: .
clone_size: .

cdr3_nt: TGTGCCAGCGCACAGCAGTTGAATCAGCCCCAGCATTTT
cdr3_aa: CASAQQLNQPQHF
v_call: TRBV28
j_call: TRBJ1-5
d_call: .
clone_size: .

cdr3_nt: TGTGCCAGCAGCTTGGGAGACGCACGAGGAAATGAAAAACTGTTTTTT
cdr3_aa: CASSLGDARGNEKLFF
v_call: TRBV5-6
j_call: TRBJ1-4
d_call: .
clone_size: .

cdr3_nt: TGCGCCAGCAGGGGTGGCAATCAGCCCCAGCATTTT
cdr3_aa: CASRGGNQPQHF
v_call: TRBV10-2
j_call: TRBJ1-5
d_call: .
clone_size: once

cdr3_nt: TGCGCCAGCAGCTTGGTGGGTCTCTCTGGGGCCAACGTCCTGACTTTC
cdr3_aa: CASSLVGLSGANVLTF
v_call: TRBV5-1
j_call: TRBJ2-6
d_call: .
clone_size: .

cdr3_nt: TGTGCCAGCAGTGATTCGGTGTTGGATACGCAGTATTTT
cdr3_aa: CASSDSVLDTQYF
v_call: TRBV6-4
j_call: TRBJ2-3
d_call: .
clone_size: .

cdr3_nt: TGTGCCAGTAGTATACGGAGCTTTCCCTACAATGAGCAGTTCTTC
cdr3_aa: CASSIRSFPYNEQFF
v_call: TRBV19
j_call: TRBJ2-1
d_call: .
clone_size: .

cdr3_nt: TGTGCCAGCAGTGACTTACCGCTTACTGAAAAACTGTTTTTT
cdr3_aa: CASSDLPLTEKLFF
v_call: TRBV25-1
j_call: TRBJ1-4
d_call: .
clone_size: .

cdr3_nt: TGTGCCAGCAGTGTGGCCCAAAAAGGGAGCGAGCAGTACTTC
cdr3_aa: CASSVAQKGSEQYF
v_call: TRBV2
j_call: TRBJ2-7
d_call: .
clone_size: .

cdr3_nt: TGTGCCAGCAGCTTATTTGCGGGCTACGAGCAGTACTTC
cdr3_aa: CASSLFAGYEQYF
v_call: TRBV7-2
j_call: TRBJ2-7
d_call: .
clone_size: .

cdr3_nt: TGTGCCAGCAGCTCCCGTATCGTCGGGAAACTGTTTTTT
cdr3_aa: CASSSRIVGKLFF
v_call: TRBV5-6
j_call: TRBJ1-4
d_call: .
clone_size: .

cdr3_nt: TGTGCCGGCTCTAGGGCTGGGGCCAACGTCCTGACTTTC
cdr3_aa: CAGSRAGANVLTF
v_call: TRBV28
j_call: TRBJ2-6
d_call: .
clone_size: .

cdr3_nt: TGTGCCATCAACAATATTCGGGATTACAATGAGCAGTTCTTC
cdr3_aa: CAINNIRDYNEQFF
v_call: TRBV10-3
j_call: TRBJ2-1
d_call: .
clone_size: .

cdr3_nt: TGTGCCAGCAGCCCGGGCAGAGGGATGGTCACAGATACGCAGTATTTT
cdr3_aa: CASSPGRGMVTDTQYF
v_call: TRBV9
j_call: TRBJ2-3
d_call: .
clone_size: .

cdr3_nt: TGTGCCACCAGCTCCACCGACAGAAATTCCTACGAGCAGTACTTC
cdr3_aa: CATSSTDRNSYEQYF
v_call: TRBV15
j_call: TRBJ2-7
d_call: .
clone_size: .

cdr3_nt: TGCGCCAGCAGCTTGGGACTAGCGGACACCTACGAGCAGTACTTC
cdr3_aa: CASSLGLADTYEQYF
v_call: TRBV5-1
j_call: TRBJ2-7
d_call: TRBD2
clone_size: .

cdr3_nt: TGTGCCAGCAGTGATGGTGCGCGGACCTCCTACGAGCAGTACTTC
cdr3_aa: CASSDGARTSYEQYF
v_call: TRBV25-1
j_call: TRBJ2-7
d_call: .
clone_size: .

cdr3_nt: TGTGCCAGCAGCCAACGGTATGGCTACACCTTC
cdr3_aa: CASSQRYGYTF
v_call: TRBV16
j_call: TRBJ1-2
d_call: .
clone_size: .

cdr3_nt: TGTGCCAGCAGTCCCCTTTTTGGACAGGGGAGCAATCAGCCCCAGCATTTT
cdr3_aa: CASSPLFGQGSNQPQHF
v_call: TRBV27
j_call: TRBJ1-5
d_call: TRBD1
clone_size: .

cdr3_nt: TGCGCCAGCAGCTTGGGGACTACCCGTCAATACGAGCAGTACTTC
cdr3_aa: CASSLGTTRQYEQYF
v_call: TRBV5-1
j_call: TRBJ2-7
d_call: .
clone_size: .

cdr3_nt: TGTGCCAGCAGCTTAGAATCAGGGCATCAGCCCCAGCATTTT
cdr3_aa: CASSLESGHQPQHF
v_call: TRBV7-2
j_call: TRBJ1-5
d_call: .
clone_size: .

cdr3_nt: TGCGCCAGCAGCCAAGGGTCGGCACTCTCTGAAGCTTTCTTT
cdr3_aa: CASSQGSALSEAFF
v_call: TRBV5-1
j_call: TRBJ1-1
d_call: .
clone_size: .